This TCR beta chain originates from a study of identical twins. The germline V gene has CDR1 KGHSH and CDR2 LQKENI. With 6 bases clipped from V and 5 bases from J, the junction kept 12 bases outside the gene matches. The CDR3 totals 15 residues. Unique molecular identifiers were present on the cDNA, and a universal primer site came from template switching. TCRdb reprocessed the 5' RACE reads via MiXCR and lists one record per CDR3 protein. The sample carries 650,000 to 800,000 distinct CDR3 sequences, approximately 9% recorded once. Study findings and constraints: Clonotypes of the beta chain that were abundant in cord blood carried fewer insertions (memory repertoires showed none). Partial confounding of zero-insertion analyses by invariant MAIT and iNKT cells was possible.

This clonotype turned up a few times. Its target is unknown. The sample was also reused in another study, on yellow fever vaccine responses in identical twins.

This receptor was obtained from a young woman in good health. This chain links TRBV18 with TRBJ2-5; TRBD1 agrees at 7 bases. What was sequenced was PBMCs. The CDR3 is CASSLSTGPGETQYF. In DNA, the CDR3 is TGTGCCAGCTCCCTCTCGACAGGGCCCGGGGAGACCCAGTACTTC.